This T cell receptor beta chain was retrieved from a study of cytomegalovirus exposure and HLA in healthy donors. CDR3 length: 14 amino acids. V dropped 2 bases and J dropped 2 bases, with 9 bases sitting between them. Germline V gene data show CDR1 as MNHEY and CDR2 as SVGAGI. To note about this clone: Its antigen is undetermined.

The PCR had 60 Vbeta and 13 Jbeta primers. The method was immunoSEQ multiplex PCR; TCRdb's version includes in-frame clones alone and lacks a portion of them. This sample carries 130,000 or so clones, nearly 80% of them seen once, and the ten largest clones take roughly 6%. Study-level results: TCR sequences were mostly rare, though some public TCRs occurred in many donors. After further analysis at a later stage, 17,000 or so TCR beta sequences were associated with HLA alleles at 0.05 false discovery rate.

Each donor's status was that of a healthy bone marrow donor. The clonotype originates from a woman in her forties in good health and CMV-seronegative. The specimen sequenced was PBMCs. This rearrangement joins TRBV6-5 to TRBJ1-2; a possible D gene is TRBD1 (6 bases). CDR3 protein: CASSYRDKNYGYTF. As DNA, the CDR3 is TGTGCCAGCAGTTACCGGGACAAAAACTATGGCTACACCTTC.